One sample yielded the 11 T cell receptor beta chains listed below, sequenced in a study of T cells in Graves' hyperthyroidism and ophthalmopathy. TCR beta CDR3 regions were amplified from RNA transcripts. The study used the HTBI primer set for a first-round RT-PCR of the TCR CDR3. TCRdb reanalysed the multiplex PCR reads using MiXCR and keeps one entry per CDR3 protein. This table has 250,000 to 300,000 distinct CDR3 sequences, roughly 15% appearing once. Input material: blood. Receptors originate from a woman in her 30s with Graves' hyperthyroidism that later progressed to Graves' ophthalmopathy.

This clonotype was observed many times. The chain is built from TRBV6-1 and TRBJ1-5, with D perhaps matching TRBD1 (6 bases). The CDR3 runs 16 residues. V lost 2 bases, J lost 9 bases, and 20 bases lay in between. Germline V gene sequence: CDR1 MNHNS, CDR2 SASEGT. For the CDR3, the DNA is TGTGCCAGCAGTGAATTTCGCGGACAGCCAGCAGGGCCCCAGCATTTT. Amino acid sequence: CASSEFRGQPAGPQHF.

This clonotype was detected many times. CDR3 sequence (DNA): TGTGCCAGCACCGGGACTAGCGGGAGAAGCGAGGTCGGGGAGCTGTTTTTT. Residues: CASTGTSGRSEVGELFF. The chain couples TRBV12-3 or TRBV12-4 to TRBJ2-2; the match to TRBD2 covers 14 bases. The J segment lost 7 bases and the V segment lost 7 bases, leaving 11 bases of the junction unmatched. The CDR3 totals 17 residues.

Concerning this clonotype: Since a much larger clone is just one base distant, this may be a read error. In DNA form, the CDR3 reads TGCACTGCTAGCTCTAGCGGTACCTACGAGCAGTACTTC. Protein product: CTASSSGTYEQYF. The rearrangement links TRBV20-1 to TRBJ2-7; 7 nucleotides align to TRBD2. The CDR3 runs 13 residues. Germline loops: CDR1 DFQATT, CDR2 SNEGSKA (reference sequence).

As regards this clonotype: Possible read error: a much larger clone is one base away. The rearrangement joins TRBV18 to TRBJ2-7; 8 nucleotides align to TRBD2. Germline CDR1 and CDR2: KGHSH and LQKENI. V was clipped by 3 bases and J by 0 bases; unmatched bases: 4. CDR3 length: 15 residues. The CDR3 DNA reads TGTGCCAGCTCACCGGGACTAGGCACCTCCTACGAGCAGTACTTC. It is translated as CASSPGLGTSYEQYF.

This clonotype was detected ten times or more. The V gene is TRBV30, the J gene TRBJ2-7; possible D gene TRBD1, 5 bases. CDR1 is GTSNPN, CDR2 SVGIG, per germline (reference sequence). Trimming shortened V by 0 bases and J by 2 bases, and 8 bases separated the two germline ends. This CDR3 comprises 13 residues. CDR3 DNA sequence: TGTGCCTGGAGTGTAGGGGAACCCTACGAGCAGTACTTC. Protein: CAWSVGEPYEQYF.

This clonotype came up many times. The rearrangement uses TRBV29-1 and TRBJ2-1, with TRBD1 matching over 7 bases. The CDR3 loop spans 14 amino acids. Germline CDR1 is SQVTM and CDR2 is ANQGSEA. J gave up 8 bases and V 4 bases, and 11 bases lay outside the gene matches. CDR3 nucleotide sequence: TGCAGCGTTGCGAGGGACAGTACCTGGGATGAGCAGTTCTTC. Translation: CSVARDSTWDEQFF.

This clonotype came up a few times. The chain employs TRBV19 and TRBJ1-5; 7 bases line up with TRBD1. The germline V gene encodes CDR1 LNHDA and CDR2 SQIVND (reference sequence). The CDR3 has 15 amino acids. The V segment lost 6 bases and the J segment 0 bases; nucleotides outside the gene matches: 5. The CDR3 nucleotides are TGTGCCAGTAGAAGGGCAGGGGGTAGCAATCAGCCCCAGCATTTT. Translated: CASRRAGGSNQPQHF. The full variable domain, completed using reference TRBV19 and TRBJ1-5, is DGGITQSPKYLFRKEGQNVTLSCEQNLNHDAMYWYRQDPGQGLRLIYYSQIVNDFQKGDIAEGYSVSREKKESFPLTVTSAQKNPTAFYLCASRRAGGSNQPQHFGDGTRLSIL.

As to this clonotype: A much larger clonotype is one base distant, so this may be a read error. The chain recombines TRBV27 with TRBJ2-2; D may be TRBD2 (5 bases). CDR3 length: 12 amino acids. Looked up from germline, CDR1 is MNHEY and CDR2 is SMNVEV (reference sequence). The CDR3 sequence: CASSSTTGEPFF. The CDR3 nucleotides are TGTGCCAGCAGTTCCACCACCGGGGAGCCGTTTTTT.

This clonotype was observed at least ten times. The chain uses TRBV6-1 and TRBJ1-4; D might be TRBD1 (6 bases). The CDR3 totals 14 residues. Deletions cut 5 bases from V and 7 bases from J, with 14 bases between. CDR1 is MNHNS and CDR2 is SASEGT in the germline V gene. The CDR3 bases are TGTGCCAGCAGTTCTAGAGGGGGGAGTGAAAAACTGTTTTTT. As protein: CASSSRGGSEKLFF.

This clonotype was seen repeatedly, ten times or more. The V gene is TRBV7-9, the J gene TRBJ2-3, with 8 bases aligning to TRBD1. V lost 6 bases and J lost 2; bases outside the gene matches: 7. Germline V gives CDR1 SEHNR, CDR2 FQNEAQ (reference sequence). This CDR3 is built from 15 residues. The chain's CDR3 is CASSSWDRSTDTQYF. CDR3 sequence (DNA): TGTGCCAGCAGTTCATGGGACAGGTCCACAGATACGCAGTATTTT.

The CDR3 DNA sequence: TGCAGTGCTGTGGGACTAGCGGGAGGGCCCTACGAGCAGTACTTC. Protein sequence: CSAVGLAGGPYEQYF. V usage is TRBV20-1 and J usage is TRBJ2-7, with 16 positions matching TRBD2. The ends lost 5 bases at V and 2 bases at J; junction bases unmatched: 3. This CDR3 is built from 15 residues. In germline, CDR1 is DFQATT, CDR2 SNEGSKA (reference sequence).